Below, 2 T cell receptor beta chains from the same sample are listed, as sequenced in a study of CD8 T cells in ankylosing spondylitis. In TCRdb, the 5' RACE reads were re-called with MiXCR into one record per CDR3 protein. The sample shows about 39,000 distinct CDR3 sequences, 3% of them seen only once. The specimen sequenced was blood, either unsorted or a sorted T cell fraction (not recorded which). These receptors were obtained from a male donor with ankylosing spondylitis or in good health (not recorded which).

This clonotype was observed at least ten times. The gene calls are TRBV9 and TRBJ2-2; D is uncertain. CDR3 length: 12 residues. The V gene's germline CDR1 is SGDLS and CDR2 YYNGEE. Trimming cost V 0 bases and J 6 bases, with 3 bases left between them. The CDR3 DNA is TGTGCCAGCAGCGTAGAGGCCGGGGAGCTGTTTTTT. This encodes CASSVEAGELFF.

This clonotype was picked up many times. This chain uses TRBV9 with TRBJ2-1, with TRBD2 identical over 8 bases. Germline V lookup: CDR1 SGDLS, CDR2 YYNGEE. V gave up 0 bases and J gave up 7 bases; unmatched junction bases: 12. This CDR3 comprises 17 residues. CDR3 nucleotides: TGTGCCAGCAGCGTAGATCCCGAAGCGGGAGTTCGGAATGAGCAGTTCTTC. Its translation: CASSVDPEAGVRNEQFF.